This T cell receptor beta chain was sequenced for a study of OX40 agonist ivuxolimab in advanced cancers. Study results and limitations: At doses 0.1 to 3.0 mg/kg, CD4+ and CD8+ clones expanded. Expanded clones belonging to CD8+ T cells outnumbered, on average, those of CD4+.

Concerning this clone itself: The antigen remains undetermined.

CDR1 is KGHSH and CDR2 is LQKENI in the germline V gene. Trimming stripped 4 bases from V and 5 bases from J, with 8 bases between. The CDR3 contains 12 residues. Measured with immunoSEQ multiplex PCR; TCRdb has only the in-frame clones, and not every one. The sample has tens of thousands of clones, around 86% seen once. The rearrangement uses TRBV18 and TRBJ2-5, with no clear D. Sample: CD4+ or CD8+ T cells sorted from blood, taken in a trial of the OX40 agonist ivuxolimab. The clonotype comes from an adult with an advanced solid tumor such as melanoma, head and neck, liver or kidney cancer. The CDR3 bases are TGTGCCAGCTCACGCCGTTTGGAGACCCAGTACTTC. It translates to CASSRRLETQYF.